This T cell receptor beta chain was observed in a study of T cell changes during pregnancy in multiple sclerosis. TCRdb's copy holds only in-frame clones and misses some; the assay was immunoSEQ multiplex PCR. The sample carries about 55,000 clones, roughly 94% recorded once. The CDR3 extends over 15 amino acids. V lost 6 bases and J 0 bases, leaving 13 bases between the germline ends. CDR1 and CDR2 from the germline V gene are SEHNR and FQNEAQ (reference sequence). The specimen comprised CD8+ T cells from peripheral blood mononuclear cells, sampled in the third trimester of pregnancy. The receptor's source is a female donor with multiple sclerosis, enrolled in a pregnancy study. The V call is TRBV7-9, the J call TRBJ2-3, with D possibly TRBD1 on 5 matching bases. Here the CDR3 DNA reads TGTGCCAGCAGTCGTTCGGACATAAGCACAGATACGCAGTATTTT. It specifies CASSRSDISTDTQYF.